This T cell receptor (beta chain) was found in a study of T-cell reconstitution after alpha-beta-depleted transplantation in children. This clonotype was counted many times. During its preparation, the TCRbeta library received unique molecular identifiers. TCRdb re-called the PCR reads with MiXCR, one entry per CDR3 protein. In the table there are hundreds of thousands of distinct CDR3 sequences, roughly an eighth of which are singletons. The CDR3 consists of 15 residues. V lost 3 bases, J lost 0 bases, and 8 bases lay in between. The sequencing used PBMCs from the stem cell graft donor, collected from the stem cell graft. The J gene is TRBJ1-4, the V gene TRBV12-3 or TRBV12-4; D possibly corresponds to TRBD1 (5 bases). The source of this sequence is a human donor who donated a stem cell graft to a child with combined immunodeficiency. CDR3 sequence (DNA): TGTGCCAGCAGTTTCGTAGGGGCAACTAATGAAAAACTGTTTTTT. Translated: CASSFVGATNEKLFF.